This is a list of T cell receptor beta chains from one sample in a study of shared clonotypes between healthy human individuals. Data came from immunoSEQ multiplex PCR; TCRdb stores just in-frame clones and leaves some out. The table includes about 2,100,000 clones, roughly 91% detected once. Sequenced sample: naive CD8+ T cells from PBMCs. The source is a man between 18 and 35 years old in good health. Some clones in this sample may be carry-over from other donors' samples. Each CDR3 is given with its conserved first and last residue. The order of the fields is J gene, D gene, clone size, V gene, CDR3 protein, CDR3 DNA. A D gene is named only where the DNA matches it firmly. Part of the rows lack a size; the others show once, few, many or a class for expanded clones.

>TRBJ2-7|TRBD2|-|TRBV7-2
CASSGPGGTYEQYF
TGTGCCAGCAGCGGCCCCGGGGGGACCTACGAGCAGTACTTC
>TRBJ2-7|-|-|TRBV27
CTSSFSGISYEQYF
TGTACCAGCAGTTTTAGTGGTATTAGCTACGAGCAGTACTTC
>TRBJ2-1|-|-|TRBV28
CASYRTRGMDNEQFF
TGTGCCAGCTATAGAACCAGGGGTATGGACAATGAGCAGTTCTTC
>TRBJ2-5|TRBD2|-|TRBV4-3
CASSQDRGLAGGPARTQYF
TGCGCCAGCAGCCAAGATCGGGGACTAGCGGGAGGGCCAGCACGGACCCAGTACTTC
>TRBJ2-7|-|-|TRBV4-3
CASSQDYEGITSYEQYF
TGCGCCAGCAGCCAAGACTACGAGGGGATCACCTCCTACGAGCAGTACTTC
>TRBJ1-5|-|-|TRBV27
CASSSSLGGLSNQPQHF
TGTGCCAGCAGTTCGTCGTTGGGCGGTTTAAGTAATCAGCCCCAGCATTTT
>TRBJ1-1|TRBD1|-|TRBV29-1
CSVGQAATEAFF
TGCAGCGTCGGACAGGCGGCGACTGAAGCTTTCTTT
>TRBJ2-1|-|-|TRBV2
CASSENVGPSNEQFF
TGTGCCAGCAGTGAAAACGTAGGGCCGAGCAATGAGCAGTTCTTC
>TRBJ2-3|-|-|TRBV6-5
CASSYGGAGDTQYF
TGTGCCAGCAGTTACGGGGGGGCCGGAGATACGCAGTATTTT
>TRBJ2-1|-|-|TRBV9
CASGFWENEQFF
TGTGCCAGCGGCTTCTGGGAGAATGAGCAGTTCTTC
>TRBJ1-4|-|-|TRBV7-9
CASSSQLNEKLFF
TGTGCCTCCTCCAGCCAGCTTAATGAAAAACTGTTTTTT
>TRBJ2-2|-|-|TRBV10-3
CAISESGPDLTGELFF
TGTGCCATCAGTGAGTCGGGACCCGATTTGACCGGGGAGCTGTTTTTT
>TRBJ1-1|-|-|TRBV4-2
CASSQEQGWMNTEAFF
TGTGCCAGCAGCCAAGAACAGGGATGGATGAACACTGAAGCTTTCTTT
>TRBJ2-3|-|-|TRBV7-2
CASSLVLAGADTQYF
TGTGCCAGCAGCTTAGTACTAGCAGGCGCAGATACGCAGTATTTT
>TRBJ1-1|TRBD1|-|TRBV9
CASSSPGTGMNTEAFF
TGTGCCAGCAGCAGTCCCGGGACAGGAATGAACACTGAAGCTTTCTTT
>TRBJ2-7|TRBD1|-|TRBV27
CASNWGDRASYEQYF
TGTGCCAGCAATTGGGGGGACAGGGCGTCCTACGAGCAGTACTTC
>TRBJ2-7|-|-|TRBV16
CASSQSPYEQYF
TGTGCCAGCAGCCAGTCCCCCTACGAGCAGTACTTC
>TRBJ2-7|TRBD1|-|TRBV27
CASSLRTGAYEQYF
TGTGCCAGCAGTTTACGGACAGGGGCCTACGAGCAGTACTTC
>TRBJ2-7|TRBD1|-|TRBV5-1
CASSPGTGSYEQYF
TGCGCCAGCAGCCCGGGGACAGGGTCCTACGAGCAGTACTTC
>TRBJ2-1|-|-|TRBV5-4
CASSLFTVYSSYNEQFF
TGTGCCAGCAGCTTGTTTACGGTTTATAGCTCCTACAATGAGCAGTTCTTC
>TRBJ1-5|-|-|TRBV28
CASSPRWGGDQPQHF
TGTGCCAGCAGCCCCCGTTGGGGGGGTGATCAGCCCCAGCATTTT
>TRBJ2-3|TRBD1|-|TRBV4-3
CASSPRRGQGDKDTQYF
TGCGCCAGCAGCCCTCGAAGGGGACAGGGGGACAAAGATACGCAGTATTTT
>TRBJ2-1|-|-|TRBV5-1
CASRLERVKVYEQFF
TGCGCCAGCAGATTGGAGCGGGTTAAGGTCTATGAGCAGTTCTTC
>TRBJ2-7|-|few|TRBV7-9
CASSHQGLGYEQYF
TGTGCCAGCAGCCACCAGGGGTTGGGGTACGAGCAGTACTTC
>TRBJ2-7|-|-|TRBV27
CASSAGASYEQYF
TGTGCCAGCAGTGCGGGGGCCTCCTACGAGCAGTACTTC
>TRBJ1-2|-|-|TRBV29-1
CSVASEGGWNYGYTF
TGCAGCGTTGCCTCGGAGGGGGGTTGGAACTATGGCTACACCTTC
>TRBJ2-3|TRBD2|-|TRBV6-5
CASSYSGSGPDTQYF
TGTGCCAGCAGTTACAGCGGGAGTGGCCCAGATACGCAGTATTTT
>TRBJ2-7|-|-|TRBV27
CASTPRGPGGYEQYF
TGTGCCAGCACCCCTAGGGGGCCCGGGGGGTACGAGCAGTACTTC
>TRBJ2-7|-|-|TRBV7-7
CASSLGAGAYEQYF
TGTGCCAGCAGCTTAGGGGCGGGCGCCTACGAGCAGTACTTC
>TRBJ1-6|-|-|TRBV7-9
CASSHWGEPNSPLHF
TGTGCCAGCAGCCATTGGGGGGAGCCAAATTCACCCCTCCACTTT
>TRBJ2-5|TRBD1|-|TRBV6-4
CASSDSMAPGQGEEETQYF
TGTGCCAGCAGTGACTCGATGGCCCCGGGACAGGGGGAGGAAGAGACCCAGTACTTC
>TRBJ2-1|TRBD2|once|TRBV7-2
CASSLGRSSGVSYNEQFF
TGTGCCAGCAGCTTAGGTAGGTCTAGCGGGGTCTCCTACAATGAGCAGTTCTTC
>TRBJ2-1|TRBD2|-|TRBV6-5
CASSYSASGSYNEQFF
TGTGCCAGCAGTTACTCTGCTAGCGGGAGTTACAATGAGCAGTTCTTC
>TRBJ2-7|-|-|TRBV29-1
CSVEQGGNEQYF
TGCAGCGTTGAGCAGGGGGGTAACGAGCAGTACTTC
>TRBJ2-3|-|-|TRBV4-1
CASSQDVLLETSTDTQYF
TGCGCCAGCAGCCAAGACGTCCTCCTAGAAACTAGCACAGATACGCAGTATTTT
>TRBJ2-2|-|-|TRBV19
CASSMGSGVSTGELFF
TGTGCCAGTAGTATGGGATCGGGGGTGAGCACCGGGGAGCTGTTTTTT
>TRBJ2-1|TRBD2|-|TRBV4-3
CASSLLAGGYNEQFF
TGCGCCAGCAGCCTACTAGCGGGAGGCTACAATGAGCAGTTCTTC
>TRBJ1-1|-|-|TRBV5-8
CASSPNDWQFF
TGTGCCAGCAGCCCAAACGACTGGCAGTTCTTT
>TRBJ2-2|-|-|TRBV13
CASSFRGIDTGELFF
TGTGCCAGCAGCTTCCGGGGTATCGACACCGGGGAGCTGTTTTTT
>TRBJ2-1|TRBD2|-|TRBV7-8
CASSLFYESGRYDEQFF
TGTGCCAGCAGCTTATTTTATGAGAGCGGGAGGTACGATGAGCAGTTCTTC
>TRBJ1-1|-|-|TRBV28
CASSLKGGGTEAFF
TGTGCCAGCAGTTTAAAAGGAGGTGGCACTGAAGCTTTCTTT
>TRBJ1-2|-|-|TRBV10-3
CAISERSREEGYTF
TGTGCCATCAGTGAACGATCCAGGGAGGAGGGCTACACCTTC
>TRBJ1-2|-|-|TRBV28
CASSLRNRVPSNYGYTF
TGTGCCAGCAGTTTACGGAACAGGGTCCCTTCTAACTATGGCTACACCTTC
>TRBJ1-2|TRBD1|-|TRBV6-5
CASTPRTGTTFGYTF
TGTGCCAGCACTCCAAGGACAGGAACCACCTTCGGCTACACCTTC
>TRBJ2-6|-|-|TRBV27
CASSALHFSGANVLTF
TGTGCCAGCAGTGCCCTACACTTCTCTGGGGCCAACGTCCTGACTTTC
>TRBJ2-2|-|once|TRBV6-5
CASSSDGRNTGELFF
TGTGCCAGCAGTTCGGACGGAAGGAACACCGGGGAGCTGTTTTTT
>TRBJ2-7|TRBD1|-|TRBV27
CASTPTPGTGGYEQYF
TGTGCCAGCACCCCTACGCCCGGGACAGGGGGCTACGAGCAGTACTTC
>TRBJ1-2|-|once|TRBV9
CASSGSLRANYGYTF
TGTGCCAGCAGCGGCTCGCTTCGGGCTAACTATGGCTACACCTTC